This T cell receptor (beta chain) appears in the sequencing data of a study of immune characterization of retroperitoneal liposarcoma (dated by TCRdb to about 2019). Clipping removes 5 bases from V and 2 bases from J, with 5 as the unmatched junction base count. The CDR3, cysteine through phenylalanine, is 15 amino acids long. Only CDR3 DNA is held: 45 bases, read in frame from base 1. According to the germline V gene, CDR1 reads MNHNS and CDR2 reads SASEGT. For this clonotype: The antigen this receptor binds is unknown. No qualities accompany the bases; no much larger clone lies one base away.

Library preparation was by PCR. This sample was sequenced with a NextSeq 500. TCRdb's own reprocessing of the public reads used fastp at Q25 and MiXCR and kept productive beta chains. Every entry covers one CDR3 protein and lists the most common genes and DNA from its rows. This sample has around 3,000 distinct CDR3 sequences in its table, and approximately 48% of those were observed once. The ten largest clones represent 55% to 60% of the sample. What was sequenced was tumor tissue. This TCR came from a male donor with retroperitoneal liposarcoma. The chain uses TRBV6-1 and TRBJ2-5; 10 bases in between match TRBD2. The CDR3 corresponds to CASSRRAGGQETQYF. The sequenced DNA is TGTGCCAGCAGTCGGCGAGCGGGAGGGCAAGAGACCCAGTACTTC.